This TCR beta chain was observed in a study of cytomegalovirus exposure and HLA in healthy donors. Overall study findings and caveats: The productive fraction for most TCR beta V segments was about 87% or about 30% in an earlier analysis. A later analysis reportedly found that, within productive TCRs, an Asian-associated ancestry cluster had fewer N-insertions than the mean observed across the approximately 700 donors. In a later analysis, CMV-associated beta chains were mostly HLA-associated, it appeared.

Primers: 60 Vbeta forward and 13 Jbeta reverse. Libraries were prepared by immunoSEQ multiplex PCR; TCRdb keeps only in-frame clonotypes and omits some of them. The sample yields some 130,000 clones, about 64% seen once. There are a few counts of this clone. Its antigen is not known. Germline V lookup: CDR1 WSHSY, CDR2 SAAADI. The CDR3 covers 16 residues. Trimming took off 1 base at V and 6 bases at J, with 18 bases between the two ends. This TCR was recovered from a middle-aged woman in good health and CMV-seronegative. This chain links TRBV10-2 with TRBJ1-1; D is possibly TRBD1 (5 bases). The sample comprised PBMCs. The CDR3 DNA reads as TGCGCCAGCAGTGAGTTCTTTCAGGGTATTGGATCTGAAGCTTTCTTT. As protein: CASSEFFQGIGSEAFF.